Sequencing of this TCR beta chain was carried out in a study of T cell responses to AZD1222 COVID-19 vaccine. Data came from immunoSEQ multiplex PCR; TCRdb stores just in-frame clones and leaves some out. The sample shows roughly 150,000 clones, under 95% of them seen only once. Trimming left V 4 bases short and J 1 base short, with 8 bases between. Looked up from germline, CDR1 is MNHNY and CDR2 is SVGAGI (reference sequence). This CDR3 is built from 13 residues. This chain uses TRBV6-6 with TRBJ2-7; TRBD1 is a possible D gene (6 bases). This receptor was obtained from an adult in good health. The source material was peripheral blood, sampled on day 0 of AZD1222 vaccination. CDR3 protein: CASSLQGSYEQYF. The CDR3, as DNA: TGTGCCAGCAGTTTACAGGGTTCCTACGAGCAGTACTTC.